The 8 T cell receptor beta chains listed next were all sequenced from one sample in a study of early T cells in non-severe SARS-CoV-2 infection. Each CDR3 protein gets one entry after TCRdb re-called the 5' RACE reads with MiXCR. The sample has about 50,000 distinct CDR3 sequences; around a tenth are singletons. The sequencing here drew on whole blood, taken at baseline. All receptors derive from an adult who was a healthcare worker with PCR-confirmed SARS-CoV-2 infection or an uninfected control (not recorded which).

The sample holds many counts of this clonotype. V usage is TRBV12-3 or TRBV12-4 and J usage is TRBJ2-4; TRBD2 matches at 8 bases. The CDR3 is 14 amino acids. V was pared by 5 bases and J by 7 bases, with 7 bases of the junction left unmatched. The CDR3 DNA reads TGTGCCAGCAGTCCTACCGGGACTAGTAACATTCAGTACTTC. Its protein is CASSPTGTSNIQYF.

This clonotype appeared many times. The chain has TRBV16 and TRBJ2-7; 7 bases agree with TRBD1. This CDR3 comprises 15 residues. The junction had 8 bases not matched to a gene; V was cut back by 0 bases and J by 6 bases. Germline assignment: CDR1 KGHSY and CDR2 FQNENV. The DNA for the CDR3 is TGTGCCAGCAGCCAATCTTCGACAGGGACCTCCGAGCAGTACTTC. Its protein is CASSQSSTGTSEQYF.

The chain has TRBV5-8 and TRBJ2-3; 8 bases are a match to TRBD1. This CDR3 is built from 15 residues. J was trimmed by 5 bases and V by 4 bases; bases with no gene match: 9. Per the germline V gene, CDR1 is SGHTS and CDR2 is YDEGEE. The CDR3 nucleotides read TGTGCCAGCAGCGAGACAGGGGTGCCCCAAGATACGCAGTATTTT. Amino acids: CASSETGVPQDTQYF.

This clonotype was seen repeatedly, ten times or more. V and J are TRBV5-1 and TRBJ2-1; 13 bases agree with TRBD2. This CDR3 has 14 amino acids. J gave up 9 bases and V 0 bases, and 0 bases lay outside the gene matches. CDR1 is SGHRS and CDR2 is YFSETQ in the germline V gene. DNA for the CDR3: TGCGCCAGCAGCTTGGGACTAGCGGGAGGTGAGCAGTTCTTC. Its translation is CASSLGLAGGEQFF.

This clonotype was observed at least ten times. The chain is built from TRBV7-2 and TRBJ2-7; TRBD2 agrees at 8 bases. The germline V gene has CDR1 SGHTA and CDR2 FQGNSA. Trimming at V came to 4 bases and at J to 6 bases, leaving 5 bases not matched to a gene. The CDR3 is 13 amino acids. The CDR3 spells CASSSGGVVEQYF. In nucleotides, the CDR3 is TGTGCCAGCAGCTCCGGGGGGGTTGTCGAGCAGTACTTC.

This clonotype was seen more than once but under ten times. The chain carries TRBV9 and TRBJ2-1, with D maybe TRBD2 (5 bases). Trimming took off 4 bases at V and 0 bases at J, with 8 bases between the two ends. The CDR3 runs 14 residues. CDR1 and CDR2 from the germline V gene are SGDLS and YYNGEE. The CDR3 loop is CASSPGSSYNEQFF. CDR3 sequence (DNA): TGTGCCAGCAGCCCGGGAAGCTCCTACAATGAGCAGTTCTTC.

The chain joins TRBV2 to TRBJ2-5, with 7 bases that match TRBD1. From germline, CDR1 is SNHLY and CDR2 FYNNEI. This CDR3 is built from 14 residues. With V trimmed by 2 bases and J by 8 bases, 8 bases remained unmatched. CDR3: CASSEQAQGLTQYF. Here the CDR3 DNA reads TGTGCCAGCAGTGAACAGGCACAGGGGCTAACCCAGTACTTC.

This clonotype was detected many times. V gene TRBV12-3 or TRBV12-4 combines with J gene TRBJ1-5; D not certain. The V and J ends lost 3 bases and 3 bases respectively, with 3 bases between them. CDR3 length: 12 residues. The CDR3 sequence is CASSFDNQPQHF. The DNA for the CDR3 is TGTGCCAGCAGTTTTGACAATCAGCCCCAGCATTTT.